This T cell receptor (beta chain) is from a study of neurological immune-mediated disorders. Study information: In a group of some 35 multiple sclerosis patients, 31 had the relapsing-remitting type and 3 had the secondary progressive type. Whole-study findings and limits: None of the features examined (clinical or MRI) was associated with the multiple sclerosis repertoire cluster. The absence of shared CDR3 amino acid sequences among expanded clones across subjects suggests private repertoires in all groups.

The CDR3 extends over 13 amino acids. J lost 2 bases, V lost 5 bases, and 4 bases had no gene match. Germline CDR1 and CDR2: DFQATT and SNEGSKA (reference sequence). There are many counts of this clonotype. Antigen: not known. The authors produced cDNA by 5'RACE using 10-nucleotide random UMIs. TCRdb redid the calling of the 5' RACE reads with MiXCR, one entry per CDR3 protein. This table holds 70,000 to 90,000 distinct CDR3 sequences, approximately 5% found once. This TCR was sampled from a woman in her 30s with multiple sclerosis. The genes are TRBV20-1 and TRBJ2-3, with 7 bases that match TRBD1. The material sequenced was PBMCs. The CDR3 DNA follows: TGCAGTGCTTGGGGACAGCTCACAGATACGCAGTATTTT. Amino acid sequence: CSAWGQLTDTQYF.